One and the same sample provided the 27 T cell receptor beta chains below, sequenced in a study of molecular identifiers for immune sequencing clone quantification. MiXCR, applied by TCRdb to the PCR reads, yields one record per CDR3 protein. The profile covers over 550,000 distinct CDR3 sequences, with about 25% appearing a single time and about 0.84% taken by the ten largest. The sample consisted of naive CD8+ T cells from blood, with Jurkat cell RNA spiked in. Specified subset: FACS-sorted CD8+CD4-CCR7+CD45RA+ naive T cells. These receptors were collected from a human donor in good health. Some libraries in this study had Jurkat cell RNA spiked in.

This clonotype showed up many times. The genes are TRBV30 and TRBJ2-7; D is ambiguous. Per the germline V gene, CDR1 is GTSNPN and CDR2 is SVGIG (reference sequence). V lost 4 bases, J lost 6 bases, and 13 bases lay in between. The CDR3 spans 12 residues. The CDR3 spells CAWTPSGPEQYF. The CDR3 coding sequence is TGTGCCTGGACCCCGTCCGGGCCCGAGCAGTACTTC.

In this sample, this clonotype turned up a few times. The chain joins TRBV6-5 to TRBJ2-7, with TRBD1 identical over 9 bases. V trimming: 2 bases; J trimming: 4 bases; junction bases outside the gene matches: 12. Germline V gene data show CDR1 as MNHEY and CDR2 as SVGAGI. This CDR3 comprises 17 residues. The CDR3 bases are TGTGCCAGCAGTTACGACTCGGTTGGACAGGGGAAGTACGAGCAGTACTTC. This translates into CASSYDSVGQGKYEQYF.

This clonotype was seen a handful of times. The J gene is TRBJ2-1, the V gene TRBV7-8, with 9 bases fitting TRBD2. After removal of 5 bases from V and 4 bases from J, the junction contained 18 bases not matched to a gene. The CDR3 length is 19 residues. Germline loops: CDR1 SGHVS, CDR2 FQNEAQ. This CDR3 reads CASSPTTPSERGAYNEQFF. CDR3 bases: TGTGCCAGCAGCCCCACCACCCCTTCGGAGCGGGGGGCATACAATGAGCAGTTCTTC.

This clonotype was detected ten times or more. For the CDR3, the DNA is TGTGCCAGCAGCGATGGACACTATGGCTACACCTTC. Amino acid sequence: CASSDGHYGYTF. The J gene is TRBJ1-2, the V gene TRBV11-2; no clear D gene. Trimming left V 5 bases short and J 3 bases short, with 7 bases between. The germline V gene encodes CDR1 SGHAT and CDR2 FQNNGV. There are 12 residues in the CDR3.

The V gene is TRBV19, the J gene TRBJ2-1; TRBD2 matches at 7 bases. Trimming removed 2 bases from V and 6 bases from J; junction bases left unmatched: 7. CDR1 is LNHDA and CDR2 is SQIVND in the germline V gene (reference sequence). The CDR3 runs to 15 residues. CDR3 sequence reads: CASSIKSSGTNEQFF. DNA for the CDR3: TGTGCCAGTAGTATAAAGTCTAGCGGTACCAATGAGCAGTTCTTC. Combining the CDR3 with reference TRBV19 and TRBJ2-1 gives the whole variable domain DGGITQSPKYLFRKEGQNVTLSCEQNLNHDAMYWYRQDPGQGLRLIYYSQIVNDFQKGDIAEGYSVSREKKESFPLTVTSAQKNPTAFYLCASSIKSSGTNEQFFGPGTRLTVL.

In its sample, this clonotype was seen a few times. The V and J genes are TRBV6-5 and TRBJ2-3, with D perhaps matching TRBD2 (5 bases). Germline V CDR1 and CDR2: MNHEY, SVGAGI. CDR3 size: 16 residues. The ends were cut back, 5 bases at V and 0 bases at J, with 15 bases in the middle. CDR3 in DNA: TGTGCCAGCAGTCCGTCTATAGCGACTAGCACAGATACGCAGTATTTT. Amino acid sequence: CASSPSIATSTDTQYF.

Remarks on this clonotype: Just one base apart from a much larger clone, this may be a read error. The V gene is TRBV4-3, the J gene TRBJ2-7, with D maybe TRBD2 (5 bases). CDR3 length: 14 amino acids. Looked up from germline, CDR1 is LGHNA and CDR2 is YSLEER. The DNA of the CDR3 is TGCGCCAACAGCCAAGATAGCGCGGCGTACGAGCAGTACTTC. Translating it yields CANSQDSAAYEQYF.

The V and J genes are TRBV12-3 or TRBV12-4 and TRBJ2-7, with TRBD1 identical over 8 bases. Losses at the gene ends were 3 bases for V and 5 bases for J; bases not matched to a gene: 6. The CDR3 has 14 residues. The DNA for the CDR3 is TGTGCCAGCAGTTTTTTCGGACAGGGTCACGAGCAGTACTTC. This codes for CASSFFGQGHEQYF.

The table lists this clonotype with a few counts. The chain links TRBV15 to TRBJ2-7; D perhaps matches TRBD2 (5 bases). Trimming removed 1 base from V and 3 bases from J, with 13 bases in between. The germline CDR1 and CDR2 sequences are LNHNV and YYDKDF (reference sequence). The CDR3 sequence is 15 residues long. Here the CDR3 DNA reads TGTGCCACCAGCAGAGGGTCCCCGGGAATCTACGAGCAGTACTTC. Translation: CATSRGSPGIYEQYF.

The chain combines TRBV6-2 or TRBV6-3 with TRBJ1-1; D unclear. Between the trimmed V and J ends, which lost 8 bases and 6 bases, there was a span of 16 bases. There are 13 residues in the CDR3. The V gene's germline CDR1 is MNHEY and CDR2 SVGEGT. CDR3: CASGLFRFSEAFF. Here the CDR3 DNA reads TGTGCCAGCGGACTATTTCGGTTTTCTGAAGCTTTCTTT.

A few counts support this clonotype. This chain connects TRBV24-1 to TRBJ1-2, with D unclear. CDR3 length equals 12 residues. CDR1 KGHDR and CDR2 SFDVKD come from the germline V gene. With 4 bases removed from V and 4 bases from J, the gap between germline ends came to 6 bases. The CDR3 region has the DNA TGTGCCACCAGTGACGGAAGCTATGGCTACACCTTC. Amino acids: CATSDGSYGYTF.

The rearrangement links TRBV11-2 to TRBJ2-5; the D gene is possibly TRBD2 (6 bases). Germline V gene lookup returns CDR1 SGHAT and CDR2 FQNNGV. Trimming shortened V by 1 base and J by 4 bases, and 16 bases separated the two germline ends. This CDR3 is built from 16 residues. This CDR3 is CASSLAWRGSAETQYF. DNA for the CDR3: TGTGCCAGCAGCTTAGCTTGGAGGGGTTCCGCAGAGACCCAGTACTTC.

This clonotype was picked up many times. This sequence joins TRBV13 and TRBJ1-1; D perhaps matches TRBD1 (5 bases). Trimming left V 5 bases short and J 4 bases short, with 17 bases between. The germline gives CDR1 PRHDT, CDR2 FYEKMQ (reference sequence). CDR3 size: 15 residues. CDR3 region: CASSPNPGPGTEAFF. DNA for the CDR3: TGTGCCAGCAGCCCCAACCCAGGGCCAGGCACTGAAGCTTTCTTT.

In nucleotides, the CDR3 is TGCGCCAGCAGGCTAGCGCGGGGGGTGCTGGATACGCAGTATTTT. Translation: CASRLARGVLDTQYF. This chain uses TRBV10-2 with TRBJ2-3, with TRBD2 identical over 8 bases. The CDR3 length is 15 residues. The V segment lost 6 bases and the J segment 6 bases; nucleotides outside the gene matches: 11. Germline CDR1 WSHSY, CDR2 SAAADI.

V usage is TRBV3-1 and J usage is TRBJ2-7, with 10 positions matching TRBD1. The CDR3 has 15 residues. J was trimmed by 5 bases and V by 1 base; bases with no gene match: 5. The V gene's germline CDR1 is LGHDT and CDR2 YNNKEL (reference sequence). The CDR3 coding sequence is TGTGCCAGCAGCCAAGGGGGGACAGGGGAGCACGAGCAGTACTTC. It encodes CASSQGGTGEHEQYF.

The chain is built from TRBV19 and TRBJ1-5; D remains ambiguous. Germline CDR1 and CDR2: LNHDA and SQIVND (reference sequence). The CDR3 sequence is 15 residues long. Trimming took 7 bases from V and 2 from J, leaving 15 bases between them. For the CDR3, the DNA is TGTGCCAGTACTGGGATCCAAGTGGGCAATCAGCCCCAGCATTTT. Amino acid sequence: CASTGIQVGNQPQHF.

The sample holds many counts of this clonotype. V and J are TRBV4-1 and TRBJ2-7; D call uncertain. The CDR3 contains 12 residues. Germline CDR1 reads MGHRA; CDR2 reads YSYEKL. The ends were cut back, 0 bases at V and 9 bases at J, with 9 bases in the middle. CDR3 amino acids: CASSQDGPRQYF. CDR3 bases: TGCGCCAGCAGCCAAGATGGGCCGAGGCAGTACTTC.

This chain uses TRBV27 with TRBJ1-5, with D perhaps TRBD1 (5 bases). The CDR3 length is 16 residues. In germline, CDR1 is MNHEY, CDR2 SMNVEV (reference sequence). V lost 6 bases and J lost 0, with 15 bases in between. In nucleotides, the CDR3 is TGTGCCAGCAGCACGGGACGGCACTATAGCAATCAGCCCCAGCATTTT. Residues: CASSTGRHYSNQPQHF.

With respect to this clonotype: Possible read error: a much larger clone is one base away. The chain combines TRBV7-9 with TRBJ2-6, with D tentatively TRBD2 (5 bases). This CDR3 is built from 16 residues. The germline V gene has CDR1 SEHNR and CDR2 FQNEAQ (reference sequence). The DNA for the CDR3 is TGTGCCGGCAGCTTACCCGACTACTCTGGGGCCAACGTCCTGACTTTC. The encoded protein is CAGSLPDYSGANVLTF.

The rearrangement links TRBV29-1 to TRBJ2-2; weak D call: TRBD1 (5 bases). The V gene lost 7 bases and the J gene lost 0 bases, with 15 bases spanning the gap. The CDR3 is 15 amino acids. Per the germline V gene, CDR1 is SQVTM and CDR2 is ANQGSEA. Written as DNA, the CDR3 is TGCAGCGCCACGCGATCGGACACGAACACCGGGGAGCTGTTTTTT. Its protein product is CSATRSDTNTGELFF.

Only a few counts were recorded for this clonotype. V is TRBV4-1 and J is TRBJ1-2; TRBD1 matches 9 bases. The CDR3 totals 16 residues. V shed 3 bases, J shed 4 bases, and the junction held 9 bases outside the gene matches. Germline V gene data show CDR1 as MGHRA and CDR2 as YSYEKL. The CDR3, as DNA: TGCGCCAGCAGCCAGCCACCGGGACAGGGACTCTATGGCTACACCTTC. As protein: CASSQPPGQGLYGYTF.

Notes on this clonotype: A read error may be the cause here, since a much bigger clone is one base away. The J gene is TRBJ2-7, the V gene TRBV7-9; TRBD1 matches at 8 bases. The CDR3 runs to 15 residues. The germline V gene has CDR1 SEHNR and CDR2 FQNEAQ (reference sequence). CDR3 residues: CASSPGGQGAYAQYF. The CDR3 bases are TGTGCCAGCAGCCCAGGTGGCCAGGGGGCCTACGCGCAGTACTTC.

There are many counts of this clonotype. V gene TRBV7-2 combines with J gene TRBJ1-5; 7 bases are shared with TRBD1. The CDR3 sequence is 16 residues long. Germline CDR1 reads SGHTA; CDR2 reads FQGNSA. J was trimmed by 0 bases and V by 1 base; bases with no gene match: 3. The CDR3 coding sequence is TGTGCCAGCAGCTTAGAGGGACAGTATAGCAATCAGCCCCAGCATTTT. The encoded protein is CASSLEGQYSNQPQHF.

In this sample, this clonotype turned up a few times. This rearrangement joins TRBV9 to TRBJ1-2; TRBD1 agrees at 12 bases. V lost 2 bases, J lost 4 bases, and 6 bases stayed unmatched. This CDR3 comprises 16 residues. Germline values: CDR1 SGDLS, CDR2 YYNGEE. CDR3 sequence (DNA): TGTGCCAGCAGCGTGCGCGGGACAGGGGGCGTCTATGGCTACACCTTC. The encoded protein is CASSVRGTGGVYGYTF.

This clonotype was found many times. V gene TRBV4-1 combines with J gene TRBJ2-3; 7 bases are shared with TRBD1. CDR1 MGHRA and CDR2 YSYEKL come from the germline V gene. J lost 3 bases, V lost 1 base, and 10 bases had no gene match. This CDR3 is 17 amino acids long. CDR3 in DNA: TGCGCCAGCAGCCAAGGGTCCGGCAGGGGGTTTACAGATACGCAGTATTTT. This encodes CASSQGSGRGFTDTQYF.

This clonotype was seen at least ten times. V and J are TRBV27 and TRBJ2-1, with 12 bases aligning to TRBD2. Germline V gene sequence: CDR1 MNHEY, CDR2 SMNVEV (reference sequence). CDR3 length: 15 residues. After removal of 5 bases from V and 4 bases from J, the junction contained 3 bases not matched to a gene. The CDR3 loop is CASSPGTSGYNEQFF. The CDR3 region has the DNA TGTGCCAGCAGTCCCGGGACTAGCGGGTACAATGAGCAGTTCTTC.

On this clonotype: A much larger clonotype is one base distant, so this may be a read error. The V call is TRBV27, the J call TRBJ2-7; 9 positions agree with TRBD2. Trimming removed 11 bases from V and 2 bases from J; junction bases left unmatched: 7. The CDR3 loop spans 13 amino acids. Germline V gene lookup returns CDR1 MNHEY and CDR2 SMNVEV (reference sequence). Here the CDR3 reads CARALAGPYEQYF. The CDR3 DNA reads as TGTGCCCGCGCGCTAGCGGGGCCCTACGAGCAGTACTTC.